These T cell receptor beta chains were read from a single sample in a study of T cell responses to AZD1222 COVID-19 vaccine. Libraries were prepared by immunoSEQ multiplex PCR; TCRdb keeps only in-frame clonotypes and omits some of them. This sample yields around 200,000 clones, of which around 88% are seen a single time; approximately 7.7% belongs to the top ten. Material: peripheral blood, obtained on day 0 of AZD1222 vaccination. These receptors were collected from an adult in good health. The conserved cysteine and the conserved F or W are not part of the CDR3 here. D genes are given only for firm matches.

V	D	CDR3
TRBV2	-	ASTPSRPNEQF
TRBV18	-	ASSPPTSEQF
TRBV19	TRBD2	ASSGGLASVTGELF
TRBV30	-	AWSVTGGSPLH
TRBV4-2	-	ASSQDFLARQSFYGYT
TRBV27	TRBD1	ASSLRAGGSYQPQH
TRBV15	TRBD2	ATSRARTSGDEQY
TRBV7-6	-	ASSLRRGDRYQETQY
TRBV15	-	ATSRDITTTDSNQPQH
TRBV3-1/TRBV3-2	-	ASSQSTRSSNEQF
TRBV19	-	ASRQAGLTEAF